The 23 T cell receptor beta chains reported below all come from one sample, sequenced in a study of cytomegalovirus exposure and HLA in healthy donors. Amplification used 60 Vbeta primers and 13 Jbeta primers. Measured with immunoSEQ multiplex PCR; TCRdb has only the in-frame clones, and not every one. The top ten clones hold approximately 2.1% of a sample with about 190,000 clones, about 77% of them seen once. Material for sequencing was PBMCs. The source is a woman in her twenties or thirties in good health and CMV-seropositive.

V gene TRBV6-6 combines with J gene TRBJ1-6, with a weak D call TRBD1 (5 bases). The CDR3 is 16 residues long. Germline V gives CDR1 MNHNY, CDR2 SVGAGI (reference sequence). The V gene lost 0 bases and the J gene lost 10 bases, with 16 bases spanning the gap. CDR3 nucleotide sequence: TGTGCCAGCAGTTACTCGATTAACAGGCCTGGGTCACCCCTCCACTTT. Translating it yields CASSYSINRPGSPLHF.

The J gene is TRBJ1-1, the V gene TRBV18, with unresolved D. The CDR3 covers 14 residues. Trimming shortened V by 5 bases and J by 5 bases, and 15 bases separated the two germline ends. Germline CDR1 reads KGHSH; CDR2 reads LQKENI. The CDR3 nucleotides read TGTGCCAGCTCATTTGGGGTGGGGAGGACTGAAGCTTTCTTT. This translates into CASSFGVGRTEAFF.

This clone came up a few times. The CDR3 DNA is TGCGCCAGCAGCTTGGGAGCGGTGCCAGCCTACGAGCAGTACTTC. This encodes CASSLGAVPAYEQYF. The rearrangement uses TRBV5-1 and TRBJ2-7, with D perhaps matching TRBD2 (5 bases). CDR1 SGHRS and CDR2 YFSETQ come from the germline V gene. The CDR3 totals 15 residues. The V and J ends lost 0 bases and 2 bases respectively, with 12 bases between them. The whole variable domain, remainder taken from reference TRBV5-1 and TRBJ2-7, is KAGVTQTPRYLIKTRGQQVTLSCSPISGHRSVSWYQQTPGQGLQFLFEYFSETQRNKGNFPGRFSGRQFSNSRSEMNVSTLELGDSALYLCASSLGAVPAYEQYFGPGTRLTVT.

There are a few counts of this clone. This chain connects TRBV5-1 to TRBJ2-5, with D unclear. The V and J ends lost 0 bases and 5 bases respectively, with 8 bases between them. Germline CDR1 is SGHRS and CDR2 is YFSETQ. The CDR3 has 13 residues. The CDR3 nucleotides are TGCGCCAGCAGCTTGGCCTCTAAGGAGACCCAGTACTTC. Protein product: CASSLASKETQYF.

This chain's CDR3 is CASSQMDGGKQETQYF. CDR3 DNA sequence: TGTGCCAGCAGCCAAATGGACGGGGGGAAACAAGAGACCCAGTACTTC. The rearrangement uses TRBV14 and TRBJ2-5; 7 nucleotides agree with TRBD2. Germline V gene data show CDR1 as SGHDN and CDR2 as FVKESK. The ends lost 2 bases at V and 2 bases at J; junction bases unmatched: 8. CDR3 length: 16 residues.

V is TRBV7-9 and J is TRBJ2-5, with TRBD2 matching over 8 bases. The CDR3 has 12 amino acids. J lost 5 bases, V lost 8 bases, and 4 bases had no gene match. CDR1 and CDR2 from the germline V gene are SEHNR and FQNEAQ (reference sequence). CDR3 nucleotides: TGTGCCAGCCGGGGGGGTGGCGAGACCCAGTACTTC. Translation: CASRGGGETQYF.

The rearrangement joins TRBV5-6 to TRBJ1-1; no clear D gene. This CDR3 comprises 13 residues. The V gene lost 1 base and the J gene lost 1 base, with 5 bases spanning the gap. The germline gives CDR1 SGHDT, CDR2 YYEEEE. The CDR3 region has the DNA TGTGCCAGCAGCTTGCTCTCGAACACTGAAGCTTTCTTT. Translating it yields CASSLLSNTEAFF.

This clone has more than one count but fewer than ten. The chain uses TRBV11-2 and TRBJ2-1; D ambiguous. Trimming shortened V by 1 base and J by 9 bases, and 13 bases separated the two germline ends. The CDR3 runs 14 residues. CDR1 and CDR2 from the germline V gene are SGHAT and FQNNGV. CDR3 nucleotides: TGTGCCAGCAGCTTAGGCAATCTTCGCGGTGAGCAGTTCTTC. This gives the protein CASSLGNLRGEQFF.

This clone has a handful of counts. The genes are TRBV28 and TRBJ2-2; 9 nucleotides match TRBD1. With 8 bases clipped from V and 5 bases from J, the junction kept 12 bases outside the gene matches. Germline V gives CDR1 MDHEN, CDR2 SYDVKM. The CDR3 sequence is 16 residues long. The CDR3 DNA follows: TGTGCCAGCCGCTCCAGTGGGACAGGGAGAACCGGGGAGCTGTTTTTT. Translation: CASRSSGTGRTGELFF.

The rearrangement links TRBV4-3 to TRBJ2-3; no clear D gene. The CDR3 runs 16 residues. V lost 0 bases to trimming and J lost 3 bases, with 13 bases between them. Per the germline V gene, CDR1 is LGHNA and CDR2 is YSLEER. The chain's CDR3 is CASSQDMASGTDTQYF. The CDR3 DNA is TGCGCCAGCAGCCAAGATATGGCATCAGGAACAGATACGCAGTATTTT.

The chain recombines TRBV9 with TRBJ1-4; TRBD1 is a possible D gene (5 bases). CDR3 length: 15 residues. Per germline, CDR1 SGDLS and CDR2 YYNGEE. Trimming left V 2 bases short and J 6 bases short, with 14 bases between. CDR3 region: CASSVGGVSDEKLFF. The CDR3, as DNA: TGTGCCAGCAGCGTCGGGGGGGTATCGGATGAAAAACTGTTTTTT.

This chain connects TRBV5-1 to TRBJ1-4; 7 bases line up with TRBD1. Germline CDR1 and CDR2: SGHRS and YFSETQ. J lost 2 bases, V lost 4 bases, and 5 bases had no gene match. The CDR3 extends over 15 amino acids. For the CDR3, the DNA is TGCGCCAGCAGCCAAGGACAGGCTACTAATGAAAAACTGTTTTTT. It yields the protein CASSQGQATNEKLFF.

The chain joins TRBV28 to TRBJ1-6; D remains unclear. V lost 7 bases and J 2 bases, leaving 9 bases between the germline ends. Germline V lookup: CDR1 MDHEN, CDR2 SYDVKM. The CDR3 covers 14 residues. CDR3 nucleotide sequence: TGTGCCAGCACCTCAGGAACCTATAATTCACCCCTCCACTTT. Protein sequence: CASTSGTYNSPLHF.

V is TRBV6-1 and J is TRBJ1-2; D remains ambiguous. V lost 2 bases to trimming and J lost 3 bases, with 7 bases between them. The CDR3 covers 13 residues. Germline values: CDR1 MNHNS, CDR2 SASEGT. The CDR3 region is CASSERRDYGYTF. CDR3 nucleotide sequence: TGTGCCAGCAGTGAACGGCGGGACTATGGCTACACCTTC.

The chain is built from TRBV11-3 and TRBJ2-7, with 11 bases matching TRBD1. This CDR3 has 15 residues. The V segment lost 5 bases and the J segment 3 bases; nucleotides outside the gene matches: 6. Germline loops: CDR1 SGHNT, CDR2 YENEEA. Here the CDR3 reads CASSPDGTGGYEQYF. The DNA of the CDR3 is TGTGCCAGCAGCCCCGACGGGACAGGGGGCTACGAGCAGTACTTC.

The chain employs TRBV6-5 and TRBJ2-5; tentatively, D is TRBD1 (6 bases). The end of the DNA fits TRBJ2-7 better, so the J call may be wrong. This CDR3 has 16 amino acids. The germline V gene has CDR1 MNHEY and CDR2 SVGAGI. In DNA form, the CDR3 reads TGTGCCAGCAGTTACTCGACAGGTCTCAGCTCCTACGAGCAGTACTTC. This translates into CASSYSTGLSSYEQYF.

The V call is TRBV29-1, the J call TRBJ1-3; the D is unclear. Germline CDR1 reads SQVTM; CDR2 reads ANQGSEA. Trimming removed 5 bases from V and 4 bases from J, with 12 bases in between. The CDR3 consists of 13 residues. The CDR3 bases are TGCAGCGTTAGTCCAGGTTTGGGAAACACCATATATTTT. It specifies CSVSPGLGNTIYF.

The chain links TRBV30 to TRBJ2-7, with 13 bases identical to TRBD2. CDR1 and CDR2 from the germline V gene are GTSNPN and SVGIG (reference sequence). The V segment lost 3 bases and the J segment 3 bases; nucleotides outside the gene matches: 5. The CDR3 is 15 amino acids. CDR3 amino acids: CAWSNGLAGVYEQYF. For the CDR3, the DNA is TGTGCCTGGAGCAACGGACTAGCGGGAGTCTACGAGCAGTACTTC. Filled out from reference TRBV30 and TRBJ2-7, the complete variable domain reads SQTIHQWPATLVQPVGSPLSLECTVEGTSNPNLYWYRQAAGRGLQLLFYSVGIGQISSEVPQNLSASRPQDRQFILSSKKLLLSDSGFYLCAWSNGLAGVYEQYFGPGTRLTVT.

The V and J genes are TRBV28 and TRBJ1-2; a weak D match, TRBD1 (6 bases). The CDR3 is made up of 15 amino acids. Trimming removed 8 bases at V and 0 bases at J, with 16 bases between. Germline values: CDR1 MDHEN, CDR2 SYDVKM. The CDR3 is CASGGVDSTNYGYTF. CDR3 DNA: TGTGCCAGCGGGGGGGTGGACAGTACTAACTATGGCTACACCTTC.

The V and J genes are TRBV27 and TRBJ2-7; 10 bases are a match to TRBD2. This CDR3 has 16 amino acids. Per germline, CDR1 MNHEY and CDR2 SMNVEV (reference sequence). V trimming: 2 bases; J trimming: 2 bases; junction bases outside the gene matches: 6. In DNA, the CDR3 is TGTGCCAGCAGTTTACAATATAGCGGGAGGCCCTACGAGCAGTACTTC. Residues: CASSLQYSGRPYEQYF.

The chain has TRBV11-2 and TRBJ2-5; no definite D call. The germline gives CDR1 SGHAT, CDR2 FQNNGV. V was trimmed by 1 base and J by 3 bases, leaving 18 bases between them. CDR3 length: 17 amino acids. The CDR3 DNA reads TGTGCCAGCAGCTTAGTCGTCGCGGCAGAGACCAAAGAGACCCAGTACTTC. Protein: CASSLVVAAETKETQYF.

V is TRBV6-6 and J is TRBJ2-1; 7 bases fit TRBD2. The V and J ends lost 2 bases and 10 bases, in that order; junction bases with no gene match: 8. This CDR3 region has 14 residues. Germline loops: CDR1 MNHNY, CDR2 SVGAGI (reference sequence). CDR3 in amino acids: CASSYDITLAEQFF. CDR3 nucleotide sequence: TGTGCCAGCAGTTACGACATCACACTAGCGGAGCAGTTCTTC.

The rearrangement uses TRBV5-1 and TRBJ2-1; 7 bases agree with TRBD2. V was clipped by 6 bases and J by 3 bases; unmatched bases: 0. Germline loops: CDR1 SGHRS, CDR2 YFSETQ. The CDR3 is 12 amino acids. The CDR3 nucleotides read TGCGCCAGCACTAGCGGCTACAATGAGCAGTTCTTC. It yields the protein CASTSGYNEQFF.